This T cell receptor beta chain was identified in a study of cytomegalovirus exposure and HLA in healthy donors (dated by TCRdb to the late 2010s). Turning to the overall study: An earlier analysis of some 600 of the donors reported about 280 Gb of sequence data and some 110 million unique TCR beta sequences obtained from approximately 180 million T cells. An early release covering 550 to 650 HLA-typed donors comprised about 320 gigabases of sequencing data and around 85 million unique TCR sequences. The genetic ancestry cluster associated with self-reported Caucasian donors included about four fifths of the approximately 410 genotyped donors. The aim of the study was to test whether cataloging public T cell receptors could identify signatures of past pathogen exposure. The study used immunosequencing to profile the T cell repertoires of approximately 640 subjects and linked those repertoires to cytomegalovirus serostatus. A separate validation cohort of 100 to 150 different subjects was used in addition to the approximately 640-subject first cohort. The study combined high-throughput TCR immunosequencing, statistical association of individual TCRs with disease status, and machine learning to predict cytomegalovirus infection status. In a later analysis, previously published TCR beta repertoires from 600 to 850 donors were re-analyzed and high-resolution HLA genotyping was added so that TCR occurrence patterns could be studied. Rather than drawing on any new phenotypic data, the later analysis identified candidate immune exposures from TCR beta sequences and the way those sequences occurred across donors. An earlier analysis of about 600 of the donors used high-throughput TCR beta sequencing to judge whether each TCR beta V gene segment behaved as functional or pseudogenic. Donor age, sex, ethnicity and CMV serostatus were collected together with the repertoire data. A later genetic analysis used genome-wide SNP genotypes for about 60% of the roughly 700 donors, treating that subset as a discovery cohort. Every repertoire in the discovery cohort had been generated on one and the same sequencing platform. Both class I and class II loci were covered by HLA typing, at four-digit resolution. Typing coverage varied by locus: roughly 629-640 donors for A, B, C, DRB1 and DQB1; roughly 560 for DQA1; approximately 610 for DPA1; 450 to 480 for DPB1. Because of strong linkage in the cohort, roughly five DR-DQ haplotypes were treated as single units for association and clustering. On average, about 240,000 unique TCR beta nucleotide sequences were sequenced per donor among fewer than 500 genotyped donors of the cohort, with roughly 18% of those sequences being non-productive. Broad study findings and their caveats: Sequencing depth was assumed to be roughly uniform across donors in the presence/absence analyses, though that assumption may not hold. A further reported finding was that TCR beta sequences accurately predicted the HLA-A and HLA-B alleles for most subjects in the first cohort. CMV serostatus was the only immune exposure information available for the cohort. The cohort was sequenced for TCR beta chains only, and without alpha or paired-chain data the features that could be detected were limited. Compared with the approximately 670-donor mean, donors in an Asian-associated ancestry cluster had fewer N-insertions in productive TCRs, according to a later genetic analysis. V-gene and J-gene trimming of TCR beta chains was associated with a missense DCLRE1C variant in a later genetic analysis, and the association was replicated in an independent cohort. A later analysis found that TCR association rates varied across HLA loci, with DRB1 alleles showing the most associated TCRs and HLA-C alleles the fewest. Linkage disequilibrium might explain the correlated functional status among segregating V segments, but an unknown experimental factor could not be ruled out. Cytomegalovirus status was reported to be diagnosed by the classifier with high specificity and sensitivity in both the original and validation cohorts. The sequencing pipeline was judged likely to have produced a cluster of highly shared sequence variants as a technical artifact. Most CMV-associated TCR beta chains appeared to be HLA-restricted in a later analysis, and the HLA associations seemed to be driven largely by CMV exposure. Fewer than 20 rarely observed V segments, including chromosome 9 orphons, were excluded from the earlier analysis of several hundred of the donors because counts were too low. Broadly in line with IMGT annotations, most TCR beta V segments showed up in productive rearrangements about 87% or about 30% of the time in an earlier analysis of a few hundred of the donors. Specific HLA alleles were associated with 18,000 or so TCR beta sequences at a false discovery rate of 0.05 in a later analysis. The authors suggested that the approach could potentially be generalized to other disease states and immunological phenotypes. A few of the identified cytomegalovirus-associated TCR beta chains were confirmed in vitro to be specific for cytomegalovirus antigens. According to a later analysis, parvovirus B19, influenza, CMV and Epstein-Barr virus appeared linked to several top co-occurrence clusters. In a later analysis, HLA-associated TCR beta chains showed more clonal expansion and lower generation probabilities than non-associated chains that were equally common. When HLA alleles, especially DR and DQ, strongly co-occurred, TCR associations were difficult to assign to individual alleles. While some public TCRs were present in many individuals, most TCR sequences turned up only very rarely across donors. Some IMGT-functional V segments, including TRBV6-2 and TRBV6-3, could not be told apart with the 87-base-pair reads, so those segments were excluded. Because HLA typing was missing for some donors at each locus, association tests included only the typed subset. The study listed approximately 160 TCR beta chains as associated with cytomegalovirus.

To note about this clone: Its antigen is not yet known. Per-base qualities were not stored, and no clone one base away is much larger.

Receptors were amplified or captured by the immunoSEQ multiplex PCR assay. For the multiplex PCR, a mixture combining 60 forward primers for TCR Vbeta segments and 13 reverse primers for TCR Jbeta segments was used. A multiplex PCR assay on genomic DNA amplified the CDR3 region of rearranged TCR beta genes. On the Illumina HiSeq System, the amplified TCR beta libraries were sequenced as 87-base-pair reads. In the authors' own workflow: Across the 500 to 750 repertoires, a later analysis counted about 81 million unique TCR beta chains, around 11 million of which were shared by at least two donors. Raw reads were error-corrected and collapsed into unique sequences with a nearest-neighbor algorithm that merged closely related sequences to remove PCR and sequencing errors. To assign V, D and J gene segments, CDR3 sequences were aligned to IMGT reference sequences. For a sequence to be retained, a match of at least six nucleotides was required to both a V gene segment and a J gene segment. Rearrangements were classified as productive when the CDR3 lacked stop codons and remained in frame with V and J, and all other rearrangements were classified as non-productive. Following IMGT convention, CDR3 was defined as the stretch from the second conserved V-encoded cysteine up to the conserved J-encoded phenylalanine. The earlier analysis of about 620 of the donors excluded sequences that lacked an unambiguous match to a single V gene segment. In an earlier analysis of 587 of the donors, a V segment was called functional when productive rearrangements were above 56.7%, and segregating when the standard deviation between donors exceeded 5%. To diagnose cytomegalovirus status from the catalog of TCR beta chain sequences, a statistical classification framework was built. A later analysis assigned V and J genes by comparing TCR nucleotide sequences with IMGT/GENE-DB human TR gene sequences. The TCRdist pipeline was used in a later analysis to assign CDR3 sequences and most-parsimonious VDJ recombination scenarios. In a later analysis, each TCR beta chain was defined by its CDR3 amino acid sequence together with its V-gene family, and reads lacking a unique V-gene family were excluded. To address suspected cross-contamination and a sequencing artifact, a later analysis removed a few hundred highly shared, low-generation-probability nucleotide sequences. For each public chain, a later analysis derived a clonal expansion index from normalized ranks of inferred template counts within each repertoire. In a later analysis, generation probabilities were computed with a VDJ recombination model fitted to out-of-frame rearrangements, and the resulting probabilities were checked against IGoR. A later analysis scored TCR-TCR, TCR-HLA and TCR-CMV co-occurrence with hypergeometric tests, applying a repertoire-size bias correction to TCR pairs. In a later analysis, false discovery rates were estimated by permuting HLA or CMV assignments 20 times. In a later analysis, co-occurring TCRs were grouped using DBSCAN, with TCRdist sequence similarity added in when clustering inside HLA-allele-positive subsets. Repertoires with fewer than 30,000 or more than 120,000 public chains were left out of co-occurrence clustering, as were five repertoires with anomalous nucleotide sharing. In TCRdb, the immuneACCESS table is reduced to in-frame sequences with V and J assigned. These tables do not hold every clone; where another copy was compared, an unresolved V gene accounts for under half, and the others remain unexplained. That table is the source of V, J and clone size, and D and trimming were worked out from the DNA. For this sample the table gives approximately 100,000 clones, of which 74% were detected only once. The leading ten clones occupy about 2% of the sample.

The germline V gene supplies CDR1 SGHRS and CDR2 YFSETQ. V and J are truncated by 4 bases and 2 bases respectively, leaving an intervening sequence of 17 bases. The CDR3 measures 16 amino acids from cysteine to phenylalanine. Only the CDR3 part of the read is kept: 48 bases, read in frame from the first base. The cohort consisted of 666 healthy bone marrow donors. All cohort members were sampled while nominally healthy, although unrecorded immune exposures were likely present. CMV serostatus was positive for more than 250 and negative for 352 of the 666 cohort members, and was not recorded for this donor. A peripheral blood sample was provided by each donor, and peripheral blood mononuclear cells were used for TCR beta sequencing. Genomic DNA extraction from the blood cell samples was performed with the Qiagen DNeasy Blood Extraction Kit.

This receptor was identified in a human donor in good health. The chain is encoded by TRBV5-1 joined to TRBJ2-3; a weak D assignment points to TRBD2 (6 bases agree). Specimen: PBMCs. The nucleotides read TGCGCCAGCAGCCCGAGGAGACTAGACTCCACAGATACGCAGTATTTT. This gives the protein CASSPRRLDSTDTQYF.